These T cell receptor beta chains were read from a single sample in a study of T cells in Graves' hyperthyroidism and ophthalmopathy. TCRdb processed the multiplex PCR reads anew with MiXCR; each CDR3 protein has one entry. The table shows 750,000 to 950,000 distinct CDR3 sequences, with 38% occurring only once. The sequenced sample was blood. The receptors come from a man between 18 and 29 years old with Graves' hyperthyroidism. CDR3s include the opening cysteine and the closing phenylalanine or tryptophan.

>TRBJ2-6|TRBV7-2
CASTPSVSSPRRSNVLTF
>TRBJ1-1|TRBV6-6
CASSNPGSEAFF
>TRBJ2-5|TRBV7-6
CASSYKQGAYETQYF
>TRBJ1-4|TRBV9
CASSVAGTGVEKLFF
>TRBJ1-1|TRBV11-2
CASSPGTGGRSDTEAFF
>TRBJ2-2|TRBV2
CASSETRGLLTGELFF
>TRBJ1-4|TRBV7-9
CASRPGGFNEKLFF
>TRBJ1-5|TRBV9
CASSAGTGGQPQHF
>TRBJ2-3|TRBV29-1
CSVEAGLAGGRYF
>TRBJ2-7|TRBV11-2
CASLRDRGYEQYF
>TRBJ1-2|TRBV29-1
CSVATGPYGYTF
>TRBJ1-1|TRBV15
CATNTLGGKHTEAFF
>TRBJ1-1|TRBV9
CASSTTFQDTEAFF
>TRBJ2-7|TRBV5-1
CASSLGTGYSYEQYF
>TRBJ1-4|TRBV12-3/TRBV12-4
CASSRTAVEKLFF
>TRBJ1-5|TRBV15
CATSRDRQSNQPQHF
>TRBJ1-1|TRBV7-2
CASSLGQGGAFF
>TRBJ1-2|TRBV7-9
CASSFGQAYGYTF
>TRBJ1-1|TRBV9
CASSPLPAGSINTEAFF
>TRBJ1-6|TRBV7-9
CASSPPSAQSPLHF
>TRBJ1-6|TRBV7-9
CASSPGSSSYNSPLHF
>TRBJ1-1|TRBV7-9
CASSRGGSYTEAFF
>TRBJ2-5|TRBV6-5
CASSYQGMKTQYF
>TRBJ2-5|TRBV20-1
CSAYSGTSGQETQYF
>TRBJ2-7|TRBV5-8
CASSLGASAYTYEQYF
>TRBJ1-1|TRBV5-1
CASSFVLGANTEAFF
>TRBJ2-7|TRBV2
CASSPSGTFSEQYF
>TRBJ1-1|TRBV29-1
CSGDRGNTEAFF
>TRBJ2-5|TRBV7-2
CASSSGGDTQESQYF
>TRBJ1-6|TRBV9
CASSPADRANSPLHF
>TRBJ2-6|TRBV12-3/TRBV12-4
CASSPVASGANVLTF
>TRBJ1-1|TRBV10-3
CAIRGTDNTEAFF
>TRBJ1-5|TRBV12-3/TRBV12-4
CASSSNRVNQPQHF
>TRBJ1-2|TRBV9
CASGEGSGYTF
>TRBJ2-5|TRBV10-2
CASSERLGRETQYF
>TRBJ2-7|TRBV7-2
CASINVAGNEQYF
>TRBJ1-6|TRBV4-3
CASSQGGPADSPLHF
>TRBJ2-7|TRBV19
CASSSGSGWSYEQYF
>TRBJ1-1|TRBV5-1
CASRLEGRGTEAFF
>TRBJ1-5|TRBV9
CASSVDGGVNQPQHF
>TRBJ1-5|TRBV7-2
CASSLRVYQPPHF
>TRBJ1-5|TRBV14
CASSQGSGDQPQHF
>TRBJ1-1|TRBV2
CASSSTVGLGTEAFF